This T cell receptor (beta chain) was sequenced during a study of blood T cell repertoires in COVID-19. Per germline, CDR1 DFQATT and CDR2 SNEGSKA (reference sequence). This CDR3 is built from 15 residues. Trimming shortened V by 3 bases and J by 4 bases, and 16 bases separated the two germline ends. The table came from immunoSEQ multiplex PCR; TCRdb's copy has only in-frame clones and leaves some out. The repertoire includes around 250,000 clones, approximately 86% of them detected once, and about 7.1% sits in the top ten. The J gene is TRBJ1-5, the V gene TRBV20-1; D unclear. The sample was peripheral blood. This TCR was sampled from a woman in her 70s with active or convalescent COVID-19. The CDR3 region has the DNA TGCAGTGCTAGTTCGGCGAGAGGGCTAAATCAGCCCCAGCATTTT. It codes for CSASSARGLNQPQHF.